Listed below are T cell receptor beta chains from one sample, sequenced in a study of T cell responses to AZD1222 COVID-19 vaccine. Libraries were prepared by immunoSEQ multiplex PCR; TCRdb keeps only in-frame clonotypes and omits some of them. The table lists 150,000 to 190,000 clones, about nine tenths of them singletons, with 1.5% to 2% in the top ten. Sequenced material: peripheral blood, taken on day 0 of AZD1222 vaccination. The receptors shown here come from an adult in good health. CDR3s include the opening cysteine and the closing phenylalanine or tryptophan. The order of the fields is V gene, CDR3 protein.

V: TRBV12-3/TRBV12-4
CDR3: CASSLNRDNEQFF

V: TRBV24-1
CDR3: CATSFDEKLFF

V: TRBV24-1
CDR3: CATRGTGSQETQYF

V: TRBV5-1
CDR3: CASRKGRLAVNNEQFF

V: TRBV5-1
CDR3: CASSLVGATSSYEQYF

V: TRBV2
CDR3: CASRLQGNTEAFF

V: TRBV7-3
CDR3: CASSLGSGDEQYF

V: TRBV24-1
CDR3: CATSDSSDWDTEAFF

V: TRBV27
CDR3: CASSSQREGTDTQYF

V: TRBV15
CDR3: CATSRGVSEQYF

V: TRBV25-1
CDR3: CASSEWHGSVYEQYF

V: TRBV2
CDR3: CARGSESSYNEQFF

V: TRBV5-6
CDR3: CASSLWVRSHEQYF

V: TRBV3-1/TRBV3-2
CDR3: CASSPRVTSSGELFF

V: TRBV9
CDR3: CASSDPTTSGSYNEQFF

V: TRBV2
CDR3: CASSEGGTGGGEQYF

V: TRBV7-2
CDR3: CASSSRPFSYNEQFF

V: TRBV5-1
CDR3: CASSAEGTGGAFF

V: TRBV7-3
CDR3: CASSLLRLGEEKLFF

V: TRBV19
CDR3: CASSIAVTGFNEQFF

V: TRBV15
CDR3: CATSRPSATNEKLFF

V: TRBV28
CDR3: CASSKDRVNYGYTF

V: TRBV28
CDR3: CASTFSGTRLEEQYF

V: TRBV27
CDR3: CATGSGTVNTEAFF

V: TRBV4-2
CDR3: CASSQEKGASFFYTDSPLHF

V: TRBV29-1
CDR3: CSVSAGFKNIQYF

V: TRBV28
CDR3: CASSRGLGSGVNEQFF

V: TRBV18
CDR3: CASSPSRSYEQYF

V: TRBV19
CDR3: CASSIERGTDTQYF

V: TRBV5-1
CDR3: CASSLQGQGVAEAFF

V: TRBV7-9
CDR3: CASSPQDRVYTGELFF

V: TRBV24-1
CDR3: CATSDGNGYTF

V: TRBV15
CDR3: CATSRDAGGLRHDEQFF

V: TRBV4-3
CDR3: CASSQEGFATEAFF

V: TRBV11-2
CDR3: CASSSAGTGKARYGYTF

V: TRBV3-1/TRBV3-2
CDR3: CASSRAVGNQPQHF

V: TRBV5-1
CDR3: CASSLLLIFRGDGEAFF

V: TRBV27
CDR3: CASSLATGKGTGELFF

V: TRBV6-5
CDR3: CASSSSTGTEAFF

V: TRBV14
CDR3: CASSQVDYKGTQYF

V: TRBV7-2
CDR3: CASSPRPRGYEQYF

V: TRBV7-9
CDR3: CASSLVEVQNYNEQFF

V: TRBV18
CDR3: CASSPVSDRSSGNTIYF

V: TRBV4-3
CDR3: CASSTGVRDTQYF

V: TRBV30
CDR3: CAWSVGGGAPYEQYF

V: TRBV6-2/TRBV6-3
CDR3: CASSYSGRDSNQPQHF

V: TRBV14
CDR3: CASSQVWDRGLDEQFF

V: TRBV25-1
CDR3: CASSDPGLGSYNEQFF

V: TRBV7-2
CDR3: CASSRDREAGNTIYF

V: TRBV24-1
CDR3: CATSDPGLAGGGEQFF

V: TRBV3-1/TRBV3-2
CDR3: CASSQGENEQFF